The clone carrying this TCR beta chain was found a few times. The data stem from a study of CD8+ T cells in alopecia areata. Extracted RNA was reverse transcribed into cDNA, the sequencing template. Only in-frame clones appear in the TCRdb table, and some are missing; sequencing was by immunoSEQ multiplex PCR. The table includes 90,000 to 100,000 clones, 40% to 45% detected once. The germline gives CDR1 SQVTM, CDR2 ANQGSEA. The junction had 10 bases not matched to a gene; V was cut back by 7 bases and J by 4 bases. The CDR3 runs to 13 residues. This TCR was recovered from a human donor with alopecia areata. The chain links TRBV29-1 to TRBJ2-7; TRBD1 matches at 7 bases. Specimen: CD4+ T cells sorted from blood. In nucleotides, the CDR3 is TGCAGCGCCACCTGGGACAGACAATACGAGCAGTACTTC. This translates into CSATWDRQYEQYF.